The 22 T cell receptor beta chains in this list originate from one sample, sequenced in a study of PD-1 blockade in classical Hodgkin lymphoma. Documented time point: cycle 4 day 1 (C4D1), after five to seven weeks of nivolumab. Each patient relapsed following autologous stem cell transplantation, and prior brentuximab vedotin exposure differed. The investigators isolated CD8+ T cells from thawed PBMCs using magnetic negative selection. Sequencing was performed with immunoSEQ multiplex PCR; in TCRdb, only in-frame clones are kept and a portion is missing. Among roughly 20,000 clones listed, about 87% were seen once. Source: CD8+ T cells from blood, taken before the fourth cycle of nivolumab. All receptors derive from a human donor with classical Hodgkin lymphoma.

The chain couples TRBV2 to TRBJ2-1; either TRBD1 or TRBD2 may fit D (6 bases each). In germline, CDR1 is SNHLY, CDR2 FYNNEI. There are 15 residues in the CDR3. The DNA of the CDR3 is TGTGCTAGCCGAGTGGGCCGGGGGCCCTACAATGAGCAGTTCTTC. Its protein is CASRVGRGPYNEQFF.

The chain is built from TRBV27 and TRBJ2-2; D not resolved. CDR3 length: 13 amino acids. Germline V gene data show CDR1 as MNHEY and CDR2 as SMNVEV (reference sequence). Trimming removed 5 bases at V and 13 bases at J, with 17 bases between. DNA for the CDR3: TGTGCCAGCAGTCACCCAGGCCAACCCAGGCTGTTTTTT. Its translation: CASSHPGQPRLFF.

The rearrangement uses TRBV27 and TRBJ1-2; TRBD1 matches 8 bases. V trimming: 5 bases; J trimming: 8 bases; junction bases outside the gene matches: 7. In germline, CDR1 is MNHEY, CDR2 SMNVEV (reference sequence). The CDR3 spans 13 residues. DNA of the CDR3: TGTGCCAGCAGTCCCTGGACAGGGCACGGCTACACCTTC. Translation: CASSPWTGHGYTF.

V is TRBV19 and J is TRBJ1-2, with D perhaps TRBD1 (5 bases). Trimming cost V 4 bases and J 0 bases, with 15 bases left between them. CDR3 length: 16 residues. In germline, CDR1 is LNHDA, CDR2 SQIVND (reference sequence). The CDR3 coding sequence is TGTGCCAGTAGTAGTCCCGAGGACACGGCTAACTATGGCTACACCTTC. It yields the protein CASSSPEDTANYGYTF.

V is TRBV5-6 and J is TRBJ1-5; D gene unclear. The CDR3 is made up of 13 amino acids. With 1 base removed from V and 5 bases from J, the gap between germline ends came to 7 bases. Per germline, CDR1 SGHDT and CDR2 YYEEEE. CDR3 in DNA: TGTGCCAGCAGCTTGAACAGTTATCAGCCCCAGCATTTT. It translates to CASSLNSYQPQHF.

The J gene is TRBJ1-2, the V gene TRBV28; 9 nucleotides align to TRBD1. CDR1 is MDHEN and CDR2 is SYDVKM in the germline V gene. Losses at the gene ends were 8 bases for V and 3 bases for J; bases not matched to a gene: 7. CDR3 length: 14 amino acids. The CDR3 loop is CASHTGGWDYGYTF. CDR3 nucleotide sequence: TGTGCCAGCCATACAGGGGGCTGGGACTATGGCTACACCTTC.

This chain links TRBV13 with TRBJ2-7; 11 nucleotides align to TRBD1. The CDR3 runs to 15 residues. V lost 1 base to trimming and J lost 3 bases; unmatched junction nucleotides: 2. The germline V gene has CDR1 PRHDT and CDR2 FYEKMQ (reference sequence). The CDR3 nucleotides read TGTGCCAGCAGCTTAGAGGGACAGGGGGGCTACGAGCAGTACTTC. Its translation: CASSLEGQGGYEQYF.

The chain has TRBV30 and TRBJ1-6; 8 bases fit TRBD1. This CDR3 has 13 residues. Germline-derived CDR1 and CDR2 are GTSNPN and SVGIG (reference sequence). With V trimmed by 0 bases and J by 16 bases, 8 bases remained unmatched. CDR3 nucleotide sequence: TGTGCCTGGAGTGTACTACAGGGGGGGATTCTCCACTTT. Translating gives CAWSVLQGGILHF.

This clone was counted once. The J gene is TRBJ2-7, the V gene TRBV13, with D possibly being TRBD2 (6 bases). CDR3 size: 14 residues. The germline V and J ends were trimmed by 4 bases and 6 bases, with 16 bases remaining between them. CDR1 and CDR2 (germline): PRHDT, FYEKMQ (reference sequence). CDR3 sequence reads: CASSWLGGPGEQYF. In DNA form, the CDR3 reads TGTGCCAGCAGCTGGCTCGGAGGGCCGGGCGAGCAGTACTTC.

The chain is built from TRBV28 and TRBJ2-5; TRBD2 matches 12 bases. The CDR3 length is 15 residues. Trimming took 6 bases from V and 2 from J; bases not matched to a gene: 4. Germline V gives CDR1 MDHEN, CDR2 SYDVKM. CDR3 nucleotides: TGTGCCAGCAGCCGACTAGCGGGGGTTCAAGAGACCCAGTACTTC. Encoded protein: CASSRLAGVQETQYF.

This clone showed up just once. The rearrangement joins TRBV28 to TRBJ2-7; TRBD2 aligns across 8 bases. The CDR3 is 15 amino acids. With 5 bases clipped from V and 2 bases from J, the junction kept 8 bases outside the gene matches. Per the germline V gene, CDR1 is MDHEN and CDR2 is SYDVKM. The CDR3 DNA follows: TGTGCCAGCAGTCCTTTAGCGGGACCCCCCTACGAGCAGTACTTC. Protein sequence: CASSPLAGPPYEQYF. Based on the CDR3 plus reference TRBV28 and TRBJ2-7, the full variable domain is DVKVTQSSRYLVKRTGEKVFLECVQDMDHENMFWYRQDPGLGLRLIYFSYDVKMKEKGDIPEGYSVSREKKERFSLILESASTNQTSMYLCASSPLAGPPYEQYFGPGTRLTVT.

J is TRBJ2-7 and V is TRBV5-8; D is possibly TRBD1 (6 bases). CDR1 SGHTS and CDR2 YDEGEE come from the germline V gene. Deletions cut 3 bases from V and 2 bases from J, with 9 bases between. CDR3 size: 13 residues. The CDR3 DNA is TGTGCCAGCAGCTACTGGACAGCCTACGAGCAGTACTTC. It translates to CASSYWTAYEQYF.

The V gene is TRBV10-3, the J gene TRBJ1-5; maybe TRBD1 (5 bases). Germline CDR1 ENHRY, CDR2 SYGVKD. The CDR3 runs 15 residues. V gave up 0 bases and J gave up 0 bases, with 6 bases separating them. As DNA, the CDR3 is TGTGCCATCAGTGAGTCGGGGGATAGCAATCAGCCCCAGCATTTT. This translates into CAISESGDSNQPQHF.

This clone was detected once. J is TRBJ2-7 and V is TRBV27; D unresolved. This CDR3 spans 14 amino acids. The germline V gene has CDR1 MNHEY and CDR2 SMNVEV (reference sequence). V was pared by 5 bases and J by 1 base, with 12 bases between. In DNA form, the CDR3 reads TGTGCCAGCAGTGTGGGAACCGTTTCCTACGAGCAGTACTTC. Encoded protein: CASSVGTVSYEQYF.

This chain connects TRBV19 to TRBJ2-5, with D tentatively TRBD1 or TRBD2 (6 bases each). CDR3 length equals 16 residues. In germline, CDR1 is LNHDA, CDR2 SQIVND (reference sequence). V lost 6 bases to trimming and J lost 7 bases, with 24 bases between them. This CDR3 is CASRGRQDRRGVTQYF. Here the CDR3 DNA reads TGTGCCAGTAGAGGGAGACAGGACCGGCGGGGCGTGACCCAGTACTTC.

The chain has TRBV28 and TRBJ2-7, with D possibly TRBD2 on 6 matching bases. The germline CDR1 and CDR2 sequences are MDHEN and SYDVKM. The CDR3 extends over 15 amino acids. V was trimmed by 6 bases and J by 4 bases, leaving 19 bases between them. CDR3 bases: TGTGCCAGCAGCCTTGAACCGGGGGACCCTTACGAGCAGTACTTC. Amino acid sequence: CASSLEPGDPYEQYF. The full variable domain, in which reference TRBV28 and TRBJ2-7 provide the parts outside the CDR3, is DVKVTQSSRYLVKRTGEKVFLECVQDMDHENMFWYRQDPGLGLRLIYFSYDVKMKEKGDIPEGYSVSREKKERFSLILESASTNQTSMYLCASSLEPGDPYEQYFGPGTRLTVT.

The rearrangement links TRBV2 to TRBJ2-1, with 11 positions matching TRBD2. The CDR3 spans 16 residues. Trimming at V came to 10 bases and at J to 8 bases, leaving 16 bases not matched to a gene. Germline V gene data show CDR1 as SNHLY and CDR2 as FYNNEI. The DNA for the CDR3 is TGTGCCACCCTGATTCGGATGACTAGCGGGATCGATGAGCAGTTCTTC. As protein: CATLIRMTSGIDEQFF.

This clone was observed a single time. The chain is built from TRBV28 and TRBJ2-7, with 8 positions matching TRBD1. The CDR3 loop spans 14 amino acids. Trimming removed 4 bases from V and 3 bases from J; junction bases left unmatched: 5. Germline V lookup: CDR1 MDHEN, CDR2 SYDVKM. For the CDR3, the DNA is TGTGCCAGCAGTTCCAACAGGGGGTTCTACGAGCAGTACTTC. Its protein is CASSSNRGFYEQYF.

J is TRBJ2-5 and V is TRBV12-5; 8 nucleotides agree with TRBD1. CDR1 is LGHNT and CDR2 is FRNRAP in the germline V gene. V lost 1 base and J lost 5; bases outside the gene matches: 15. The CDR3 runs 18 residues. DNA for the CDR3: TGTGCTAGTGGTTTGGGCTCAATACGACAGGGGTATATGGAGACCCAGTACTTC. This codes for CASGLGSIRQGYMETQYF.

The chain has TRBV11-3 and TRBJ2-2; D remains ambiguous. CDR1 and CDR2 from the germline V gene are SGHNT and YENEEA. The V and J ends lost 6 bases and 2 bases respectively, with 16 bases between them. This CDR3 has 16 residues. In nucleotides, the CDR3 is TGTGCCAGCAGTCACCATCCGGACGCCAACACCGGGGAGCTGTTTTTT. This translates into CASSHHPDANTGELFF. The full variable domain, its missing parts supplied by reference TRBV11-3 and TRBJ2-2, is EAGVVQSPRYKIIEKKQPVAFWCNPISGHNTLYWYLQNLGQGPELLIRYENEEAVDDSQLPKDRFSAERLKGVDSTLKIQPAELGDSAVYLCASSHHPDANTGELFFGEGSRLTVL.

J is TRBJ1-1 and V is TRBV5-5; D remains ambiguous. The V end was cut by 3 bases, the J end by 4 bases, with 16 bases between. The CDR3 sequence is 15 residues long. In germline, CDR1 is SGHKS, CDR2 YYEKEE (reference sequence). DNA of the CDR3: TGTGCCAGCAGCTACCCATACAACCTTAGCACTGAAGCTTTCTTT. It specifies CASSYPYNLSTEAFF.

The rearrangement links TRBV27 to TRBJ1-5; TRBD1 matches 7 bases. This CDR3 region has 13 residues. Germline loops: CDR1 MNHEY, CDR2 SMNVEV (reference sequence). With 4 bases clipped from V and 4 bases from J, the junction kept 1 base outside the gene matches. Here the CDR3 DNA reads TGTGCCAGCAGTTCAGGGGGGAATCAGCCCCAGCATTTT. It is translated as CASSSGGNQPQHF.